This T cell receptor beta chain was captured in a study of PD-L1 blockade in urothelial cancer. About the study: Specimens of blood held a median count of about 150,000 T cells. The study, taken as a whole, reports: Expansion of tumor-associated blood clones at 3 weeks was greater in durable-benefit patients.

Assay: immunoSEQ multiplex PCR; the TCRdb copy retains only in-frame clones and omits some. The sample carries tens of thousands of clones, 84% recorded once. Time point denoted: pretreatment peripheral blood. Each patient contributed between 1 and 8 total time points of blood mononuclear cells, pretreatment and during treatment. Trimming took 3 bases from V and 8 from J, leaving 19 bases between them. The CDR3 extends over 15 amino acids. CDR1 and CDR2 (germline): MDHEN, SYDVKM. With regard to this clone: Its antigen is not known.

The clonotype was recovered from a woman in her 70s with urothelial cancer. V is TRBV28 and J is TRBJ1-2, with a tentative D call TRBD1 (6 bases). Sequencing used PBMCs, obtained around atezolizumab (anti-PD-L1) treatment. The CDR3 sequence: CASSFADRILGGYTF. The CDR3 DNA reads TGTGCCAGCAGTTTCGCTGACAGGATACTGGGGGGCTACACCTTC.